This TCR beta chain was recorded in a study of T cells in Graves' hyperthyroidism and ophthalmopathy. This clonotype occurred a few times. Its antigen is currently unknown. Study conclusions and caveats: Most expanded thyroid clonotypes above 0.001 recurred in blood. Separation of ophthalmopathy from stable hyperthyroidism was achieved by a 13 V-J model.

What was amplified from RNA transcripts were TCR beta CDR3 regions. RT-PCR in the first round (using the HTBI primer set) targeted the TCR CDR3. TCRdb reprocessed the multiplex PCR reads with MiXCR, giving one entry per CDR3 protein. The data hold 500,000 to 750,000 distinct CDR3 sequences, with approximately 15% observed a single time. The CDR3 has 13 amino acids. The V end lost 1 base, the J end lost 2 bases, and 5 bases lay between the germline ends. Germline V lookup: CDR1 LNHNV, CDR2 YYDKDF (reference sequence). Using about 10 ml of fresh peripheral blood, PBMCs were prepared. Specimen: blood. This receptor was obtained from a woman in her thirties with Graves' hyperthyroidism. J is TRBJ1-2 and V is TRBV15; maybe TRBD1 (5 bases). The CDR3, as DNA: TGTGCCACCAGCAGAGGGGGGAACTATGGCTACACCTTC. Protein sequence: CATSRGGNYGYTF.